A selection of T cell receptor beta chains follows, all from one sample in a study of blood T cell repertoires in COVID-19. Profiling relied on immunoSEQ multiplex PCR, and the TCRdb table lists in-frame clones only, not all of them. The sample comprises fewer than 250,000 clones, 80% to 90% of which are singletons, and 2.9% rests with the top ten. Sequenced: peripheral blood. The receptors were gathered from a man aged 50-59 years with active or convalescent COVID-19. The CDR3 runs from the conserved cysteine through the conserved F or W. The D gene is left open where the match is weak. Expanded clones are given a class, and other clones once, few, many or no size at all.

DNA: TGTGCCAGCAGCGCAGTGACCGGGACAACTAAGAGCTCCTACAATGAGCAGTTCTTC
CDR3: CASSAVTGTTKSSYNEQFF
J: TRBJ2-1
V: TRBV9
D: -
size: -

DNA: TGTGCCAGCGACAGGACAACCTACGAGCAGTACTTC
CDR3: CASDRTTYEQYF
J: TRBJ2-7
V: TRBV2
D: -
size: -

DNA: TGTGCCAGCAGGTCGTTTGGACAGGGGCTTAATCAGCCCCAGCATTTT
CDR3: CASRSFGQGLNQPQHF
J: TRBJ1-5
V: TRBV28
D: TRBD1
size: -

DNA: TGTGCCAGCAGCTTGGCCCGAGGGGGGGGCGAGCAGTACTTC
CDR3: CASSLARGGGEQYF
J: TRBJ2-7
V: TRBV5-6
D: -
size: -

DNA: TGTGCCAGCAGCTTGGATTCCGACAGGGGAAAACTGTTTTTT
CDR3: CASSLDSDRGKLFF
J: TRBJ1-4
V: TRBV7-2
D: TRBD1
size: -

DNA: TGTGCCATCTCCCGGGCCAAGACAGGGTCCACTGAAGCTTTCTTT
CDR3: CAISRAKTGSTEAFF
J: TRBJ1-1
V: TRBV10-3
D: TRBD1
size: -

DNA: TGTGCCAGCAGTTACCAGGGGACTAGCTCCTACAATGAGCAGTTCTTC
CDR3: CASSYQGTSSYNEQFF
J: TRBJ2-1
V: TRBV6-5
D: TRBD2
size: -

DNA: TGTGCCAGCTTCCGGGCAGGGGGCACAGGATATGGCTACACCTTC
CDR3: CASFRAGGTGYGYTF
J: TRBJ1-2
V: TRBV6-5
D: TRBD1
size: once

DNA: TGCGCCAGCAGCGAAGGGACAGGGGGTAACACCATATATTTT
CDR3: CASSEGTGGNTIYF
J: TRBJ1-3
V: TRBV5-1
D: TRBD1
size: once

DNA: TGTGCCAGCAGCTTGGATGGCTCCTCCACCCAAGAGACCCAGTACTTC
CDR3: CASSLDGSSTQETQYF
J: TRBJ2-5
V: TRBV5-6
D: -
size: -

DNA: TGTGCCAGCTCGGCCCAGGGTCGAGGCAATCAGCCCCAGCATTTT
CDR3: CASSAQGRGNQPQHF
J: TRBJ1-5
V: TRBV18
D: -
size: -

DNA: TGTGCCACCAGTGACACAGGGGGCGCGAGCACAGATACGCAGTATTTT
CDR3: CATSDTGGASTDTQYF
J: TRBJ2-3
V: TRBV24-1
D: TRBD1
size: -

DNA: TGTGCCAGCAGGACAGGGGGGCCGTCTAACTATGGCTACACCTTC
CDR3: CASRTGGPSNYGYTF
J: TRBJ1-2
V: TRBV5-4
D: TRBD1
size: -

DNA: TGTGCCAGTAGTATAGATTGGACTACGGGGGCCAACGTCCTGACTTTC
CDR3: CASSIDWTTGANVLTF
J: TRBJ2-6
V: TRBV19
D: -
size: many

DNA: TGTGCCAGCTCACCACCGACCTGGAGCACTGAAGCTTTCTTT
CDR3: CASSPPTWSTEAFF
J: TRBJ1-1
V: TRBV18
D: -
size: -

DNA: TGTGCCAGCAGCCCCGAGGGGGGGGCCCTCTCTGGAAACACCATATATTTT
CDR3: CASSPEGGALSGNTIYF
J: TRBJ1-3
V: TRBV7-8
D: -
size: -

DNA: TGTGCCAGTAGCCGGGTTACGGGAGGCTATGGCTACACCTTC
CDR3: CASSRVTGGYGYTF
J: TRBJ1-2
V: TRBV19
D: -
size: many

DNA: TGTGCCAGCACCTTAGCGGGAAACACCGGGGAGCTGTTTTTT
CDR3: CASTLAGNTGELFF
J: TRBJ2-2
V: TRBV6-5
D: TRBD2
size: few

DNA: TGTGCCAGCAGCTCCGGGACAGCCTCCACAGATACGCAGTATTTT
CDR3: CASSSGTASTDTQYF
J: TRBJ2-3
V: TRBV2
D: TRBD1
size: -

DNA: TGTGCCAGCAGTCAGACAGGGTCAGGGGAAGCTTTCTTT
CDR3: CASSQTGSGEAFF
J: TRBJ1-1
V: TRBV6-2/TRBV6-3
D: TRBD1
size: -

DNA: TGTGCCTGGAGTGTAGGACAGGTAAACACTGAAGCTTTCTTT
CDR3: CAWSVGQVNTEAFF
J: TRBJ1-1
V: TRBV30
D: TRBD1
size: -

DNA: TGTGCCAGCAGCCCACAGGGCACCATCTTAAATGAGCAGTTCTTC
CDR3: CASSPQGTILNEQFF
J: TRBJ2-1
V: TRBV7-9
D: -
size: few

DNA: TGCGCCAGCAGCCAGACAGGGGCCTCTGGGGCCAACGTCCTGACTTTC
CDR3: CASSQTGASGANVLTF
J: TRBJ2-6
V: TRBV4-3
D: TRBD1
size: -

DNA: TGTGCCAGCAGCCTCGACACTGAAGCTTTCTTT
CDR3: CASSLDTEAFF
J: TRBJ1-1
V: TRBV5-6
D: -
size: few

DNA: TGCGCCAGCAGCTCTGTCCCGGGACTAGGAAATGAGCAGTTCTTC
CDR3: CASSSVPGLGNEQFF
J: TRBJ2-1
V: TRBV5-1
D: TRBD2
size: -

DNA: TGTGCCAGCAGCCCAGGGGGGACAGGTGGAAATCAGCCCCAGCATTTT
CDR3: CASSPGGTGGNQPQHF
J: TRBJ1-5
V: TRBV9
D: TRBD1
size: -

DNA: TGCGCCAGCAGGTGGACGGGAGGTGGGGTCTATGGCTACACCTTC
CDR3: CASRWTGGGVYGYTF
J: TRBJ1-2
V: TRBV5-1
D: -
size: -

DNA: TGTGCCTGGAGTGCCACTCTTGGACTAGCGGTCTCCTACGAGCAGTACTTC
CDR3: CAWSATLGLAVSYEQYF
J: TRBJ2-7
V: TRBV30
D: TRBD2
size: -

DNA: TGTGCCACCAGTCCGGGACAGGGAGCTGAAGCTTTCTTT
CDR3: CATSPGQGAEAFF
J: TRBJ1-1
V: TRBV24-1
D: TRBD1
size: -

DNA: TGTGCCACGAGTCGGAGTCCCAACTCTGGAAACACCATATATTTT
CDR3: CATSRSPNSGNTIYF
J: TRBJ1-3
V: TRBV19
D: -
size: -

DNA: TGTGCCAGCAGCATTGGACAGGGACGGGAGAATGAAAAACTGTTTTTT
CDR3: CASSIGQGRENEKLFF
J: TRBJ1-4
V: TRBV9
D: TRBD1
size: -

DNA: TGTGCCAGCTCACCAAACAGGGGGGCCGGAGGCTACACCTTC
CDR3: CASSPNRGAGGYTF
J: TRBJ1-2
V: TRBV18
D: TRBD1
size: -